This TCR beta chain was captured by sequencing in a study of T cells in Graves' hyperthyroidism and ophthalmopathy. RNA transcripts served as the template for amplifying TCR beta CDR3 regions. Carried out on the TCR CDR3, a first-round RT-PCR used the HTBI primer set. TCRdb analysed the multiplex PCR reads with MiXCR anew, one entry per CDR3 protein. The repertoire includes 500,000 to 550,000 distinct CDR3 sequences, around 20% of them detected once, and approximately 50% sits in the top ten. Per germline, CDR1 DFQATT and CDR2 SNEGSKA (reference sequence). With 1 base removed from V and 0 bases from J, the gap between germline ends came to 10 bases. This CDR3 contains 14 residues.

The source material was blood. The V and J genes are TRBV20-1 and TRBJ2-7; D gene uncertain. This sequence originates from a middle-aged man with Graves' ophthalmopathy. The CDR3 loop reads CSARVTANSYEQYF. The CDR3 DNA follows: TGCAGTGCTAGAGTAACGGCCAACTCCTACGAGCAGTACTTC.